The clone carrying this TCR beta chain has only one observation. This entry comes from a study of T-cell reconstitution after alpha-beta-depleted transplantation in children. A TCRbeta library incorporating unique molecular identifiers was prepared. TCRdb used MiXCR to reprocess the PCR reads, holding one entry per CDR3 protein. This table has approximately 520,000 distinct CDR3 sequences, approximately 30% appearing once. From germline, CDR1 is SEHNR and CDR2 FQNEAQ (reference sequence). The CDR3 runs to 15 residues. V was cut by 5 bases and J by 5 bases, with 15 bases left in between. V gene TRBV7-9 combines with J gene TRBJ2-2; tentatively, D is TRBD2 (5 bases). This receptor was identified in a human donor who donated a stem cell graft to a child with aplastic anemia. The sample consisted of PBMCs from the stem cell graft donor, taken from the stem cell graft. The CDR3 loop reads CASSPLGIGTGELFF. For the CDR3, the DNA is TGTGCCAGCAGCCCACTCGGGATAGGTACCGGGGAGCTGTTTTTT. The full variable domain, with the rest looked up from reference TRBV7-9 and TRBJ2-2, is DTGVSQNPRHKITKRGQNVTFRCDPISEHNRLYWYRQTLGQGPEFLTYFQNEAQLEKSRLLSDRFSAERPKGSFSTLEIQRTEQGDSAMYLCASSPLGIGTGELFFGEGSRLTVL.